This T cell receptor (beta chain) was identified during a study of blood T cell repertoires in COVID-19. Study in general: Sites across the United States, Italy and Spain contributed samples from acute and convalescent COVID-19. Sample material is recorded as cDNA or gDNA derived from T cells, B-cell-depleted T cells, or PBMCs.

There are 14 residues in the CDR3. CDR1 LNHDA and CDR2 SQIVND come from the germline V gene (reference sequence). V shed 1 base and J shed 0 bases, with 4 bases lying between them. This clone came up once. The table came from immunoSEQ multiplex PCR; TCRdb's copy has only in-frame clones and leaves some out. The data show around 300,000 clones, around 87% seen once. This TCR was sampled from a woman in her twenties or thirties who had recovered from COVID-19. The J gene is TRBJ2-4, the V gene TRBV19; no clear D. Sequenced input: peripheral blood. CDR3 coding DNA: TGTGCCAGTAGTATAGCCGTAGCCAAAAACATTCAGTACTTC. This encodes CASSIAVAKNIQYF.